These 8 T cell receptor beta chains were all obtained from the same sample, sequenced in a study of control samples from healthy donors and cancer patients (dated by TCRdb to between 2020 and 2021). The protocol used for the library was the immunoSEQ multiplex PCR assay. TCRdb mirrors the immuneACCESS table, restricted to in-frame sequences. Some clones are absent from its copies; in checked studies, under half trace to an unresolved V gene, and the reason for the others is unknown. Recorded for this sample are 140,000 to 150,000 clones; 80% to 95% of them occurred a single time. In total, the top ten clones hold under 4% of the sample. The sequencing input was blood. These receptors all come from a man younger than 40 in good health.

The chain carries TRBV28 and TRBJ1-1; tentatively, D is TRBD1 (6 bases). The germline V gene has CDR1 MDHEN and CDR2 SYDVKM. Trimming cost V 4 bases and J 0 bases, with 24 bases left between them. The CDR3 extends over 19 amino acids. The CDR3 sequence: CASSSPPNDRTYMNTEAFF. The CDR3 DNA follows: TGTGCCAGCAGTTCCCCCCCAAATGACAGGACCTACATGAACACTGAAGCTTTCTTT.

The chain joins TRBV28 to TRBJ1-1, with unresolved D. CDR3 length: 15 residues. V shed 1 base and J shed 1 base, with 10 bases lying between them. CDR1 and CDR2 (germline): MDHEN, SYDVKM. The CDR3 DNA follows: TGTGCCAGCAGTTTATCCCCAGGAGAGAACACTGAAGCTTTCTTT. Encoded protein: CASSLSPGENTEAFF.

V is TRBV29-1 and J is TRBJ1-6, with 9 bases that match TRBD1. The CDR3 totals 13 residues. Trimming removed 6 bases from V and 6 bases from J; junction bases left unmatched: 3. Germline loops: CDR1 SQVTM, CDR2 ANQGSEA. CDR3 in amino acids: CSVGTGLNSPLHF. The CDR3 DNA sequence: TGCAGCGTCGGGACAGGGCTTAATTCACCCCTCCACTTT. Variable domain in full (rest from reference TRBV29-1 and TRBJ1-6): SAVISQKPSRDICQRGTSLTIQCQVDSQVTMMFWYRQQPGQSLTLIATANQGSEATYESGFVIDKFPISRPNLTFSTLTVSNMSPEDSSIYLCSVGTGLNSPLHFGNGTRLTVT.

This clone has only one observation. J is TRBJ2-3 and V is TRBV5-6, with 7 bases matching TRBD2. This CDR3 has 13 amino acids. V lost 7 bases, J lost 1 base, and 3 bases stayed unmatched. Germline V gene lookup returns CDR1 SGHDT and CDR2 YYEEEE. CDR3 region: CASWDYGTDTQYF. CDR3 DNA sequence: TGTGCCAGCTGGGACTACGGCACAGATACGCAGTATTTT.

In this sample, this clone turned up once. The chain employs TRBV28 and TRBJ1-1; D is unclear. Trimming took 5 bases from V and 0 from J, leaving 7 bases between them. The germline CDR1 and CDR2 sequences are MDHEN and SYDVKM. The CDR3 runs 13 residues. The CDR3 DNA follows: TGTGCCAGCAGTGGGATCATGAACACTGAAGCTTTCTTT. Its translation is CASSGIMNTEAFF. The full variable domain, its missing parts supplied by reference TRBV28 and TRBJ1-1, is DVKVTQSSRYLVKRTGEKVFLECVQDMDHENMFWYRQDPGLGLRLIYFSYDVKMKEKGDIPEGYSVSREKKERFSLILESASTNQTSMYLCASSGIMNTEAFFGQGTRLTVV.

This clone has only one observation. CDR3 nucleotide sequence: TGTGCCAGCAGCTTCCGGACAGGGCTGCGTGGTTCACCCCTCCACTTT. Translated, it gives CASSFRTGLRGSPLHF. This sequence joins TRBV7-9 and TRBJ1-6, with 8 nucleotides matching TRBD1. The CDR3 covers 16 residues. Germline assignment: CDR1 SEHNR and CDR2 FQNEAQ (reference sequence). Losses at the gene ends were 3 bases for V and 9 bases for J; bases not matched to a gene: 10.

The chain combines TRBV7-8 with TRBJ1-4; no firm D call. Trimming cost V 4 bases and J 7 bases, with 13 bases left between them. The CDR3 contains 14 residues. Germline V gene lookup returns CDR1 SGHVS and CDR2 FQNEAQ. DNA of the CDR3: TGTGCCAGCAGCTCCGGGTTAAGGCGTGAAAAACTGTTTTTT. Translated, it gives CASSSGLRREKLFF.

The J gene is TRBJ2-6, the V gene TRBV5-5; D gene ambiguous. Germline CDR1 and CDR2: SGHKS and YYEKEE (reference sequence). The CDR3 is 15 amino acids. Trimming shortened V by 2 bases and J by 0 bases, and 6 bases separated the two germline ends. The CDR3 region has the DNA TGTGCCAGCAGCTTATACCTCTCTGGGGCCAACGTCCTGACTTTC. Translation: CASSLYLSGANVLTF.